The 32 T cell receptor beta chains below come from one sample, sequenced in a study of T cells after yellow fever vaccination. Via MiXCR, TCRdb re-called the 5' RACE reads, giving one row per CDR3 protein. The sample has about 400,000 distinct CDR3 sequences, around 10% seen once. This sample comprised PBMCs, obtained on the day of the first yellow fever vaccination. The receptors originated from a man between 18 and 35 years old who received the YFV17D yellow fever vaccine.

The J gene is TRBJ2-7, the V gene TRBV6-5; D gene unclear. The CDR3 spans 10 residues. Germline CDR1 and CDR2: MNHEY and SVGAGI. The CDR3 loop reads CASSYDKENV. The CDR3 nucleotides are TGTGCCAGCAGTTACGACAAGGAGAACGTC.

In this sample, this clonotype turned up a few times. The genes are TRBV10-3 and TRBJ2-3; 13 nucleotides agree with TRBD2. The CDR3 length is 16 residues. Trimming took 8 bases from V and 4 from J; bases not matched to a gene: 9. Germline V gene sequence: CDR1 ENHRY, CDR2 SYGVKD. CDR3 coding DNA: TGTGCCATCCGGGGTGGGACTAGCGGGGTGCCAGATACGCAGTATTTT. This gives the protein CAIRGGTSGVPDTQYF.

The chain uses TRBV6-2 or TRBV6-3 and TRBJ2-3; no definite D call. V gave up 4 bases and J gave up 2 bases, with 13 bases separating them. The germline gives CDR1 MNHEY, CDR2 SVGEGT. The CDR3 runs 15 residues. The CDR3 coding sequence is TGTGCCAGCAGTTCCACGGGCCTTTTCACAGATACGCAGTATTTT. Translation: CASSSTGLFTDTQYF.

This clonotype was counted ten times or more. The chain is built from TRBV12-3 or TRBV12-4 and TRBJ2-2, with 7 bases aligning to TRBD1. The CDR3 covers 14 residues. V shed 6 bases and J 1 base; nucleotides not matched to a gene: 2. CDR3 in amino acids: CASRGTENTGELFF. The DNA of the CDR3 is TGTGCCAGCAGGGGGACAGAGAACACCGGGGAGCTGTTTTTT.

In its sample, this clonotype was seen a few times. In DNA form, the CDR3 reads TGCAGTGCTTCAGAGGATAGCAATCAGCCCCAGCATTTT. Protein sequence: CSASEDSNQPQHF. The V call is TRBV20-1, the J call TRBJ1-5; the D is unclear. V gave up 5 bases and J gave up 0 bases, with 8 bases separating them. The CDR3 covers 13 residues. Germline loops: CDR1 DFQATT, CDR2 SNEGSKA (reference sequence).

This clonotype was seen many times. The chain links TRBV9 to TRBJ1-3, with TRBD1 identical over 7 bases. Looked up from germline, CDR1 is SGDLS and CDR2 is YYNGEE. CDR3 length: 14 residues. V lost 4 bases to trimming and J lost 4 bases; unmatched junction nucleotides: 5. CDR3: CASSPQGGGNTIYF. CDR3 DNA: TGTGCCAGCAGCCCCCAGGGGGGGGGAAACACCATATATTTT.

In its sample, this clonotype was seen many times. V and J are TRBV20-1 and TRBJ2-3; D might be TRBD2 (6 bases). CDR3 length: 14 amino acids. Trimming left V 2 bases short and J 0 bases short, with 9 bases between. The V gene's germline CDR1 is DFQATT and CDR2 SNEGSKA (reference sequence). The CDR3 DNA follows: TGCAGTGCTAGACCCGGGGGAAGCACAGATACGCAGTATTTT. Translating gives CSARPGGSTDTQYF.

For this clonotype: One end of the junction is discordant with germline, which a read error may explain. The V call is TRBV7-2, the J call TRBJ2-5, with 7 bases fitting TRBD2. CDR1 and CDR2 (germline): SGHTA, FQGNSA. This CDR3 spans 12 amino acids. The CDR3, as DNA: TGTGCCATCAGCGGGGCGGCAGAGACCCAGTACTTC. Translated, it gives CAISGAAETQYF.

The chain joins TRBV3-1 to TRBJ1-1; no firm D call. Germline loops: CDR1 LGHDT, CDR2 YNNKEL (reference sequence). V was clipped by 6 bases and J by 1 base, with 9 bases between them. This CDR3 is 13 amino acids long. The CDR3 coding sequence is TGTGCCAGCAGTCCACAGCAGAACACTGAAGCTTTCTTT. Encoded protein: CASSPQQNTEAFF.

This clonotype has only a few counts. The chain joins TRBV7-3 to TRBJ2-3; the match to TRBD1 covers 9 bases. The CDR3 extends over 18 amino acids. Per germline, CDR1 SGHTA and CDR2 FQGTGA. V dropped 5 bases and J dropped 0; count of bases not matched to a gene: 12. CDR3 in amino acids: CASSTRQGVYSSTDTQYF. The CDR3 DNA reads TGTGCCAGCAGCACACGACAGGGGGTATACTCTAGCACAGATACGCAGTATTTT.

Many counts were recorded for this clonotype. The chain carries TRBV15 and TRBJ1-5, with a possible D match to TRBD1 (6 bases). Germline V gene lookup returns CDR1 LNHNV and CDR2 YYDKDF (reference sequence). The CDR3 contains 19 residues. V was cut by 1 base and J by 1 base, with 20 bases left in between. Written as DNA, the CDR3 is TGTGCCACCAGCAGAGTAGGTGGGGGGCGCTTGGCGAGCAATCAGCCCCAGCATTTT. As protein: CATSRVGGGRLASNQPQHF.

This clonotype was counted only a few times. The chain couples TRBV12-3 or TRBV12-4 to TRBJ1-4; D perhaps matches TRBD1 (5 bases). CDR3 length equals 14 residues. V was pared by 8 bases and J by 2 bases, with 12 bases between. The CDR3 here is CASQGDLTNEKLFF. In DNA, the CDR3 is TGTGCCAGCCAGGGAGACTTGACTAATGAAAAACTGTTTTTT.

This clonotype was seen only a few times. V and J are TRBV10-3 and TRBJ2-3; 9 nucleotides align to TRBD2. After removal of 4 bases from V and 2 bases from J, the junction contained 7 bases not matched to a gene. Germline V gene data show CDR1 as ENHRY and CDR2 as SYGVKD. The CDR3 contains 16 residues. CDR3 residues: CAISAWRGGLTDTQYF. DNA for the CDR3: TGTGCCATCAGTGCCTGGCGGGGGGGGCTCACAGATACGCAGTATTTT.

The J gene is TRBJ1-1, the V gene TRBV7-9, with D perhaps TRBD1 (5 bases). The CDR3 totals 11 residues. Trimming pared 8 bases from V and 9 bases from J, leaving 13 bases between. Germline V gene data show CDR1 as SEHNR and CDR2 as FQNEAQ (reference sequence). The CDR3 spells CASGFEGKAFF. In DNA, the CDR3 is TGTGCCAGCGGATTTGAGGGGAAAGCTTTCTTT.

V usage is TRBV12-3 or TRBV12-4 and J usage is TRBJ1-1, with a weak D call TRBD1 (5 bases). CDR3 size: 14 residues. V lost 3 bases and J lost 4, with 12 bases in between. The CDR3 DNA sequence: TGTGCCAGCAGTTTCCAGGGAGGAGCCACTGAAGCTTTCTTT. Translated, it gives CASSFQGGATEAFF.

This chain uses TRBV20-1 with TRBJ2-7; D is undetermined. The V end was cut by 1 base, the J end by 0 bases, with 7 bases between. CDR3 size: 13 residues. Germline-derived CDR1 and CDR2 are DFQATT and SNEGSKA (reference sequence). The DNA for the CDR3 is TGCAGTGCTAGAGCCACTGCCTCCTACGAGCAGTACTTC. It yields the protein CSARATASYEQYF.

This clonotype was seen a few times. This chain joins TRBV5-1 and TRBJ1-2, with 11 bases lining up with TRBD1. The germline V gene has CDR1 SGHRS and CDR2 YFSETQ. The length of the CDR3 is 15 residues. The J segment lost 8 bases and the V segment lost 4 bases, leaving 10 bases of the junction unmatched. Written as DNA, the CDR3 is TGCGCCAGCAGCCGTAGCGGACAGGGGGCGGGAGGCTACACCTTC. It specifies CASSRSGQGAGGYTF.

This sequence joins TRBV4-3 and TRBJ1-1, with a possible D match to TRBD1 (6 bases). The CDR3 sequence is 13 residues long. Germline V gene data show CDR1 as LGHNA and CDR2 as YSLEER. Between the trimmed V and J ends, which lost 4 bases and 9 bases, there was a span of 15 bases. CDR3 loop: CASSPKGDTKAFF. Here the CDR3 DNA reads TGCGCCAGCAGCCCCAAGGGGGATACAAAAGCTTTCTTT.

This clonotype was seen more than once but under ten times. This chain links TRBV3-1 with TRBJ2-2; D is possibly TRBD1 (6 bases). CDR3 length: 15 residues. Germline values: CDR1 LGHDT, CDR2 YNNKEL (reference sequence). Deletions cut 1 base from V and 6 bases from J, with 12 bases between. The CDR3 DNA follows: TGTGCCAGCAGCCAAGCTGCAGGGGCCGCCGGGGAGCTGTTTTTT. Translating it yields CASSQAAGAAGELFF.

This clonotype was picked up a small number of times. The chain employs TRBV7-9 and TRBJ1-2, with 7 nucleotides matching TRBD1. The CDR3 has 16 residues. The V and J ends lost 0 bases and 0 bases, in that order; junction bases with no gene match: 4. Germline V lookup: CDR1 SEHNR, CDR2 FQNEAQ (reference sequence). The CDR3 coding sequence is TGTGCCAGCAGCTTAGCCCGGGACAGAGCTAACTATGGCTACACCTTC. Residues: CASSLARDRANYGYTF.

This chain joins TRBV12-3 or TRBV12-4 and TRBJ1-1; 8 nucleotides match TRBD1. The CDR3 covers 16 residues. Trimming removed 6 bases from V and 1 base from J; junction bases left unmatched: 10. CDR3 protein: CASSITGGFRNTEAFF. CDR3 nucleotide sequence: TGTGCCAGCAGCATCACAGGGGGTTTTAGGAACACTGAAGCTTTCTTT.

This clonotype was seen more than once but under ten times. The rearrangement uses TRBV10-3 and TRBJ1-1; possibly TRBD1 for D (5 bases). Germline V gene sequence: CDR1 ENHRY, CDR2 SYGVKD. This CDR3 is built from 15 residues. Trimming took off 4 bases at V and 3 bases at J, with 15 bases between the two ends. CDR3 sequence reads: CAISAGFSGDTEAFF. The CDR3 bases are TGTGCCATCAGTGCGGGGTTCTCGGGGGACACTGAAGCTTTCTTT.

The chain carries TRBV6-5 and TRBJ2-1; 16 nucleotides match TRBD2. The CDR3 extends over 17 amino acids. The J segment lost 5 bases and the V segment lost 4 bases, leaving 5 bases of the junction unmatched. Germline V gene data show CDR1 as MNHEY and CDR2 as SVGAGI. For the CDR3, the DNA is TGTGCCAGCAGTTGGGGACTAGCGGGGGGGCTTCACAATGAGCAGTTCTTC. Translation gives CASSWGLAGGLHNEQFF.

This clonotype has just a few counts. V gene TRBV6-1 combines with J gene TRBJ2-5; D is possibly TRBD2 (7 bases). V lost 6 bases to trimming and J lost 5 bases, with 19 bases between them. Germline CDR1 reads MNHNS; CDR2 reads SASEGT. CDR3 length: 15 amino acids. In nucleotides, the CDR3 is TGTGCCAGCAGCCGTGCCTCGGGGGGCGATGAGACCCAGTACTTC. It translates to CASSRASGGDETQYF.

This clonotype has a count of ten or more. The chain's CDR3 is CASGTDTQYF. CDR3 in DNA: TGTGCCAGCGGCACAGATACGCAGTATTTT. The chain is built from TRBV3-1 and TRBJ2-3; no reliable D call. The CDR3 totals 10 residues. V was shortened by 8 bases and J by 1 base, with 1 base between the two germline ends. Germline V gene sequence: CDR1 LGHDT, CDR2 YNNKEL (reference sequence).

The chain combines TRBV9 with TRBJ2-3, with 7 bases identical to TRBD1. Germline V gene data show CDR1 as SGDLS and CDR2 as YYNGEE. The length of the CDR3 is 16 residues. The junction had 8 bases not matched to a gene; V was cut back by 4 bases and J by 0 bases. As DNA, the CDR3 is TGTGCCAGCAGCCCTCGGACAGGTCGGAGCACAGATACGCAGTATTTT. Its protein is CASSPRTGRSTDTQYF. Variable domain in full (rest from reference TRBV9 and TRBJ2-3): DSGVTQTPKHLITATGQRVTLRCSPRSGDLSVYWYQQSLDQGLQFLIQYYNGEERAKGNILERFSAQQFPDLHSELNLSSLELGDSALYFCASSPRTGRSTDTQYFGPGTRLTVL.

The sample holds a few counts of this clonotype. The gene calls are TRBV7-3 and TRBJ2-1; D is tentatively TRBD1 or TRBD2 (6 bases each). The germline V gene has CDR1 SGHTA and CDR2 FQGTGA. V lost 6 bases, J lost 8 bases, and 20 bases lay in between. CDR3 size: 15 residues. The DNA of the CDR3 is TGTGCCAGCAGTCCCTCGGGGGCCTCATTGCATGAGCAGTTCTTC. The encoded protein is CASSPSGASLHEQFF. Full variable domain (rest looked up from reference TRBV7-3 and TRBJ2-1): GAGVSQTPSNKVTEKGKYVELRCDPISGHTALYWYRQSLGQGPEFLIYFQGTGAADDSGLPNDRFFAVRPEGSVSTLKIQRTERGDSAVYLCASSPSGASLHEQFFGPGTRLTVL.

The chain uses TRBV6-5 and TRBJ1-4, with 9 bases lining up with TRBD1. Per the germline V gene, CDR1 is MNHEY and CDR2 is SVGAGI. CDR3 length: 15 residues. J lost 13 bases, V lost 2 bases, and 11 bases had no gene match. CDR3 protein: CASSYRDRDLSVLFF. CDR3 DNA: TGTGCCAGCAGTTACCGGGACAGGGATTTAAGCGTACTGTTTTTT.

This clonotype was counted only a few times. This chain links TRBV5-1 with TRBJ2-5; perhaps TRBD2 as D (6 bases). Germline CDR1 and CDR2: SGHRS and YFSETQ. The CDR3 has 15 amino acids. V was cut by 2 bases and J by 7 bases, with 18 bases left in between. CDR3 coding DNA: TGCGCCAGCAGCTTTACGGGGCCTAAGGAGGGGACCCAGTACTTC. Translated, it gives CASSFTGPKEGTQYF.

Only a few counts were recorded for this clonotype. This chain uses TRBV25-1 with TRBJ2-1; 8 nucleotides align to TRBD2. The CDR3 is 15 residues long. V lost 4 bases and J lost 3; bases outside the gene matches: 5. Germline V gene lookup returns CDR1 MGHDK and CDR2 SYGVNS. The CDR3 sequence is CASSGLAGFYNEQFF. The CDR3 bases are TGTGCCAGCAGTGGATTAGCGGGGTTCTACAATGAGCAGTTCTTC. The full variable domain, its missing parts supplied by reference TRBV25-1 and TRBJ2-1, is EADIYQTPRYLVIGTGKKITLECSQTMGHDKMYWYQQDPGMELHLIHYSYGVNSTEKGDLSSESTVSRIRTEHFPLTLESARPSHTSQYLCASSGLAGFYNEQFFGPGTRLTVL.

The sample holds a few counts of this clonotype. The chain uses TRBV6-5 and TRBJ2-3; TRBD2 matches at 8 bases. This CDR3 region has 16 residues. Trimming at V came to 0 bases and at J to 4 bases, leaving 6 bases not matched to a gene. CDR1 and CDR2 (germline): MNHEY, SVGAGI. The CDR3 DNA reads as TGTGCCAGCAGTTACTCTTTCGGGGGGGCTGCAGATACGCAGTATTTT. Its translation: CASSYSFGGAADTQYF.

The CDR3 reads CASKPGLAYTDTQYF. The CDR3 DNA reads as TGCGCCAGCAAACCGGGACTTGCCTACACAGATACGCAGTATTTT. The chain employs TRBV10-2 and TRBJ2-3; possible D gene TRBD2, 6 bases. The CDR3 is 15 residues long. V lost 7 bases, J lost 2 bases, and 16 bases lay in between. CDR1 and CDR2 (germline): WSHSY, SAAADI.